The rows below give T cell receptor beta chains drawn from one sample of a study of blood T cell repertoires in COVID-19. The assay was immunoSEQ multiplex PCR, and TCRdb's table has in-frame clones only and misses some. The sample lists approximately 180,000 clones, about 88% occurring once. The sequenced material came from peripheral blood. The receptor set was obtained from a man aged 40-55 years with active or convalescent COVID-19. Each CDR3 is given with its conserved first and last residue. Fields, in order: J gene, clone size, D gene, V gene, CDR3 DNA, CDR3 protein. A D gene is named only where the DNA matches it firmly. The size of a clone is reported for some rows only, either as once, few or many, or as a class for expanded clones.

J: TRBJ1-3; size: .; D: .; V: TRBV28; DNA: TGTGCCAGCAGTTTCTCAGGGTCAGCCGGAAACACCATATATTTT; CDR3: CASSFSGSAGNTIYF
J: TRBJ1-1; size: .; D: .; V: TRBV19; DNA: TGTGCCAGTAGTATAGATGGGAGGAACACTGAAGCTTTCTTT; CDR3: CASSIDGRNTEAFF
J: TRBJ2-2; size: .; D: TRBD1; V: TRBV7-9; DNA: TGTGCCAGCAGCTTAGCGTTGCAGGGGGCCAACACCGGGGAGCTGTTTTTT; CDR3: CASSLALQGANTGELFF
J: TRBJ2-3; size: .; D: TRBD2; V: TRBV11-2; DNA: TGTGCCAGCAGCGCACCGGGACTAGCGGGAGTAGATACGCAGTATTTT; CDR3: CASSAPGLAGVDTQYF
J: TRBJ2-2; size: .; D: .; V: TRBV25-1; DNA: TGTGCCAGCAGTGAGGAACGGGGAATCGGGCTGACCGGGGAGCTGTTTTTT; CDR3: CASSEERGIGLTGELFF
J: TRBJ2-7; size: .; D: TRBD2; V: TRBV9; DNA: TGTGCCAGCAGCGTTCTTTCTAGCGGAGCGATTTACGAGCAGTACTTC; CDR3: CASSVLSSGAIYEQYF
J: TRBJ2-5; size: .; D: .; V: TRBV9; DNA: TGTGCCAGCAGCGTCCAACAGGGTTACCAAGAGACCCAGTACTTC; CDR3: CASSVQQGYQETQYF
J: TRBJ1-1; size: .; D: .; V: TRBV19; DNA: TGTGCCAGTAGTATGGGGTCAGGGAAAAACACTGAAGCTTTCTTT; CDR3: CASSMGSGKNTEAFF
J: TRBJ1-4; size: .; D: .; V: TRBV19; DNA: TGTGCCAGTAGTATTTTTACATCAACTAATGAAAAACTGTTTTTT; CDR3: CASSIFTSTNEKLFF
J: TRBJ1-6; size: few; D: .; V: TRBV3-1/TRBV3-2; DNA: TGTGCCAGCAGCCAAGACAGGGGTTCACCCCTCCACTTT; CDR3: CASSQDRGSPLHF
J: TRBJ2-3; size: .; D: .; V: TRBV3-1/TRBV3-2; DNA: TGTGCCAGCAGCCAAGATGGGGGCGGTACGCAGTATTTT; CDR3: CASSQDGGGTQYF
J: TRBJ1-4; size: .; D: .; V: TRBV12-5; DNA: TGTGCTACTGGGGCAGGGGTTGGTGAAAAACTGTTTTTT; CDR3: CATGAGVGEKLFF
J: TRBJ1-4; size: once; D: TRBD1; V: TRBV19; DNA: TGTGCCAGTAGTATGTTGGGGACAGGGAGGGAAAAACTGTTTTTT; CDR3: CASSMLGTGREKLFF
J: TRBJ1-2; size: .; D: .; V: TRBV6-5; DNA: TGTGCCAGCAGTTATGGGGAGCATGGCTACACCTTC; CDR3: CASSYGEHGYTF
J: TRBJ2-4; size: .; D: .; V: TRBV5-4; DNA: TGTGCCAGCAGCTCCGGAGTTCGTGCCAAAAACATTCAGTACTTC; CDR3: CASSSGVRAKNIQYF
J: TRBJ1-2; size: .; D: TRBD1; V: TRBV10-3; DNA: TGTGCCATCAGTGAGTCCCCCGGACAGGGGGCGCAAGGCTACACCTTC; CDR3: CAISESPGQGAQGYTF
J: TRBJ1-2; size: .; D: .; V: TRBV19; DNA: TGTGCCAGTAGTATAGGTCAGGGATCGAGGTATGGCTACACCTTC; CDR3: CASSIGQGSRYGYTF
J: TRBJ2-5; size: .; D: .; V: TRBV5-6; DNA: TGTGCCAGCAGCTTGAATAGGGGAGAGACCCAGTACTTC; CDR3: CASSLNRGETQYF
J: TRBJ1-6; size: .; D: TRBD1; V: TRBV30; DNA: TGTGCCTGGGGACTAGCGGGCACACAGGGGGCGACTTCACCCCTCCACTTT; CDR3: CAWGLAGTQGATSPLHF
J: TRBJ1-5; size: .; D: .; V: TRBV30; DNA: TGTGCCTGGAGTGTAAATTTGGGGGGTAATCAGCCCCAGCATTTT; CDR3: CAWSVNLGGNQPQHF
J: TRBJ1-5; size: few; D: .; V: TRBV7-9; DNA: TGTGCCATGAGCGGGGAATATAGCAATCAGCCCCAGCATTTT; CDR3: CAMSGEYSNQPQHF
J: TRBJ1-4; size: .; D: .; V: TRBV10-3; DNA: TGTGCCATCAGTGATGTTTGGCGGGAGAATGAAAAACTGTTTTTT; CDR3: CAISDVWRENEKLFF
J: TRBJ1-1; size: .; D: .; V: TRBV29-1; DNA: TGCAGCGCCTGGGGGACTTCCATTGGTGAAGCTTTCTTT; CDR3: CSAWGTSIGEAFF
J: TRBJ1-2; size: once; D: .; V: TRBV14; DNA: TGTGCCAGCAGCCAAGATATCGTGAGGGTGAACACCTTC; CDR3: CASSQDIVRVNTF
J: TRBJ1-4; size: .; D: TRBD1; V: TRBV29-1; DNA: TGCAGCGTTGGAAGGCGCAGGGGGCGGGATGAAAAACTGTTTTTT; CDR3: CSVGRRRGRDEKLFF
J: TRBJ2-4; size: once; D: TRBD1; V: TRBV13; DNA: TGTGCCAGCAGCAGACAGGGGCTAGCCAAAAACATTCAGTACTTC; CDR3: CASSRQGLAKNIQYF
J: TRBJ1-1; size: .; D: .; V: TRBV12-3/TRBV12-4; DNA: TGTGCCAGCAGTTTGCTGGGACAACGAGCTTTCTTT; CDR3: CASSLLGQRAFF
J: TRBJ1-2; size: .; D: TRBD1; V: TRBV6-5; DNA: TGTGCCAGCAGTTACGATAGCGGACAGGGTTACACCTTC; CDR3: CASSYDSGQGYTF
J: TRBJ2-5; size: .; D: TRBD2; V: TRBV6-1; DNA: TGTGCCAGCAGTGATGGTGGGGGGGTGGAGACCCAGTACTTC; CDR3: CASSDGGGVETQYF
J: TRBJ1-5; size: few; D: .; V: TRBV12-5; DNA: TGTGCTAGTGGTTGGGGGGGAGGCAATCAGCCCCAGCATTTT; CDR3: CASGWGGGNQPQHF
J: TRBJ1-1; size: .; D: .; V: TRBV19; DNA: TGTGCCAGTAGTATAGGGACACGAACTGAAGCTTTCTTT; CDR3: CASSIGTRTEAFF
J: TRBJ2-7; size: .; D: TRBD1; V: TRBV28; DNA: TGTGCCAGCACTCGGGGACAGGGGGACCACGAGCAGTACTTC; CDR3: CASTRGQGDHEQYF
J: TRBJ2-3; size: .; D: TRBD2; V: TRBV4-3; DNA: TGCGCCAGCAGCAGCGGGGGGGCCGAGGGCACAGATACGCAGTATTTT; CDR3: CASSSGGAEGTDTQYF
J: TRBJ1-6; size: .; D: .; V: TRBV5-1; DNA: TGCGCCAGCAGCTTGGAAGGGGCCTCGGATTCACCCCTCCACTTT; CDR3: CASSLEGASDSPLHF
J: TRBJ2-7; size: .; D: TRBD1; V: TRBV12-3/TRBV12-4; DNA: TGTGCCAGCAGTTTCCGGGACAGGGCCCCTCGGGACTTC; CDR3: CASSFRDRAPRDF
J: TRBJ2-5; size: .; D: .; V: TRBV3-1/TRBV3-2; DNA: TGTGCCAGCAGCCAGAGTTCAGAGACCCAGTACTTC; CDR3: CASSQSSETQYF
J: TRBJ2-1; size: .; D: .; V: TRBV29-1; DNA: TGCAGCGTTGTTCCCACACGCTCCTACAATGAGCAGTTCTTC; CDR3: CSVVPTRSYNEQFF
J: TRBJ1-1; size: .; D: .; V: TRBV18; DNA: TGTGCCAGCTCCATGACCTCTGCGGGAAGTCGGACTGAAGCTTTCTTT; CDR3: CASSMTSAGSRTEAFF
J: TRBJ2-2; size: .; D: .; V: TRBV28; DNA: TGTGCCAGCAGTTTACATCGCGGAATGAACACCGGGGAGCTGTTTTTT; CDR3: CASSLHRGMNTGELFF
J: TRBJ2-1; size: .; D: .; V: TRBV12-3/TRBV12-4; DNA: TGTGCCAGCACTAAGAGCTCCTACAATGAGCAGTTCTTC; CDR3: CASTKSSYNEQFF
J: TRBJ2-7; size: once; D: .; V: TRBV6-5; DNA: TGTGCCAGCAAGGGGATATTAGGGGGCGAGCAGTACTTC; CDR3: CASKGILGGEQYF